Each of the 11 T cell receptor beta chains below was sequenced from the same sample in a study of blood T cell repertoires in COVID-19. Profiling relied on immunoSEQ multiplex PCR, and the TCRdb table lists in-frame clones only, not all of them. The sample lists roughly 100,000 clones, over 75% occurring once. Input material: peripheral blood. Receptors originate from a woman aged 80 or over with acute or convalescent COVID-19.

The chain recombines TRBV11-2 with TRBJ1-2; D call uncertain. This CDR3 contains 13 residues. CDR1 is SGHAT, CDR2 FQNNGV, per germline. Trimming cost V 6 bases and J 4 bases, with 12 bases left between them. The CDR3 protein is CASSSLSGYGYTF. DNA of the CDR3: TGTGCCAGCAGTTCGCTATCGGGCTATGGCTACACCTTC.

The rearrangement joins TRBV20-1 to TRBJ2-3, with D unclear. This CDR3 region has 10 residues. The V end lost 5 bases, the J end lost 6 bases, and 6 bases lay between the germline ends. CDR1 is DFQATT and CDR2 is SNEGSKA in the germline V gene (reference sequence). The CDR3: CSAPMDTQYF. CDR3 nucleotides: TGCAGTGCTCCCATGGATACGCAGTATTTT.

This clone showed up many times. This chain links TRBV7-2 with TRBJ1-2, with a tentative D call TRBD1 (5 bases). This CDR3 has 15 amino acids. Trimming shortened V by 5 bases and J by 1 base, and 14 bases separated the two germline ends. Germline-derived CDR1 and CDR2 are SGHTA and FQGNSA. CDR3 loop: CASSAGGGINYGYTF. CDR3 DNA: TGTGCCAGCAGCGCCGGGGGAGGCATTAACTATGGCTACACCTTC.

The chain carries TRBV5-1 and TRBJ2-7, with 12 bases lining up with TRBD1. The CDR3 is 15 residues long. Trimming at V came to 4 bases and at J to 4 bases, leaving 6 bases not matched to a gene. CDR1 SGHRS and CDR2 YFSETQ come from the germline V gene. CDR3 DNA: TGCGCCAGCAGCGGGGGACAGGGGGCTTTTTACGAGCAGTACTTC. It is translated as CASSGGQGAFYEQYF.

This clone has just one count. Compared with germline, one end of the junction differs, possibly owing to a read error. V usage is TRBV28 and J usage is TRBJ1-5; TRBD1 agrees at 9 bases. The germline V gene encodes CDR1 MDHEN and CDR2 SYDVKM. The CDR3 runs 13 residues. CDR3 region: CASSRNPGQGWDF. The CDR3 region has the DNA TGTGCCAGCAGTCGAAACCCAGGACAGGGGTGGGATTTT.

This sequence joins TRBV10-3 and TRBJ2-7, with D unresolved. CDR3 length: 14 residues. V gave up 3 bases and J gave up 2 bases, with 11 bases separating them. The germline V gene encodes CDR1 ENHRY and CDR2 SYGVKD. This CDR3 reads CAISDAKFPYEQYF. CDR3 in DNA: TGTGCCATCAGTGACGCTAAATTTCCCTACGAGCAGTACTTC.

The rearrangement links TRBV12-5 to TRBJ1-1; perhaps TRBD1 as D (5 bases). The CDR3 covers 17 residues. Deletions cut 0 bases from V and 3 bases from J, with 17 bases between. From germline, CDR1 is LGHNT and CDR2 FRNRAP. This CDR3 reads CASGLVIRRGYDTEAFF. The DNA of the CDR3 is TGTGCTAGTGGTTTGGTAATTAGGAGGGGCTACGACACTGAAGCTTTCTTT. The full variable domain, with the rest looked up from reference TRBV12-5 and TRBJ1-1, is DARVTQTPRHKVTEMGQEVTMRCQPILGHNTVFWYRQTMMQGLELLAYFRNRAPLDDSGMPKDRFSAEMPDATLATLKIQPSEPRDSAVYFCASGLVIRRGYDTEAFFGQGTRLTVV.

The CDR3 DNA follows: TGCGCCAGCAGCCCCACGGGGAACACTGAAGCTTTCTTT. It specifies CASSPTGNTEAFF. J is TRBJ1-1 and V is TRBV5-1; D is unresolved. The CDR3 has 13 residues. V was shortened by 4 bases and J by 1 base, with 8 bases between the two germline ends. Germline-derived CDR1 and CDR2 are SGHRS and YFSETQ. The whole variable domain, remainder taken from reference TRBV5-1 and TRBJ1-1, is KAGVTQTPRYLIKTRGQQVTLSCSPISGHRSVSWYQQTPGQGLQFLFEYFSETQRNKGNFPGRFSGRQFSNSRSEMNVSTLELGDSALYLCASSPTGNTEAFFGQGTRLTVV.

The chain is built from TRBV30 and TRBJ1-4, with TRBD1 matching over 9 bases. CDR1 is GTSNPN, CDR2 SVGIG, per germline (reference sequence). The CDR3 length is 15 residues. V trimming: 4 bases; J trimming: 0 bases; junction bases outside the gene matches: 3. In DNA form, the CDR3 reads TGTGCCTGGAATACAGGGGGCCCAACTAATGAAAAACTGTTTTTT. It specifies CAWNTGGPTNEKLFF.

The CDR3 loop is CASSYGTVNTEAFF. In DNA, the CDR3 is TGTGCCAGCAGTTACGGGACAGTGAACACTGAAGCTTTCTTT. The V gene is TRBV6-5, the J gene TRBJ1-1; 7 nucleotides align to TRBD1. CDR3 length: 14 amino acids. V dropped 2 bases and J dropped 0; count of bases not matched to a gene: 0. The V gene's germline CDR1 is MNHEY and CDR2 SVGAGI.

The chain has TRBV27 and TRBJ2-1; 9 bases are shared with TRBD1. J was trimmed by 8 bases and V by 3 bases; bases with no gene match: 5. CDR1 MNHEY and CDR2 SMNVEV come from the germline V gene (reference sequence). The CDR3 runs to 14 residues. CDR3 bases: TGTGCCAGCAGTTTGACAGGGGGGCGGCATGAGCAGTTCTTC. This sequence encodes CASSLTGGRHEQFF.